The entry below describes one TCR beta chain. Its antigen is not known. Germline loops: CDR1 SGHDT, CDR2 YYEEEE. The junction had 9 bases not matched to a gene; V was cut back by 4 bases and J by 3 bases. This CDR3 comprises 17 residues. The assay was immunoSEQ multiplex PCR, and TCRdb's table has in-frame clones only and misses some. The data hold around 20,000 clones, with about 89% observed a single time. This sample was taken from a study of T cells in localized non-small cell lung cancer. Overall study findings and caveats: Investigators sequenced only a single tumor region, leaving heterogeneity possible. Blood T cell density predicted longer survival; adjacent-lung clonality, shorter. Appearing in adjacent lung were a median roughly 60 of the top 100 tumor clones. Uninvolved adjacent lung showed the highest T cell clonality, exceeding tumor.

Specimen: peripheral blood, collected before any cancer treatment. The TCR sequence derives from a man between 40 and 75 years old with stage I lung adenocarcinoma. V and J are TRBV5-6 and TRBJ2-2, with 10 bases that match TRBD1. The CDR3 loop is CASSPTDRGRDTGELFF. CDR3 nucleotides: TGTGCCAGCAGCCCGACAGACAGGGGGCGCGACACCGGGGAGCTGTTTTTT. The full variable domain, completed using reference TRBV5-6 and TRBJ2-2, is DAGVTQSPTHLIKTRGQQVTLRCSPKSGHDTVSWYQQALGQGPQFIFQYYEEEERQRGNFPDRFSGHQFPNYSSELNVNALLLGDSALYLCASSPTDRGRDTGELFFGEGSRLTVL.